This TCR beta chain was observed in a study of T cells in women clearing cervical HPV infection. Study-wide findings and caveats: Repertoire richness, not evenness, was significantly elevated in CIN3+ cases versus controls. Timing of associations relative to infection is unclear; T-cell subsets were not isolated.

Germline values: CDR1 SGHKS, CDR2 YYEKEE (reference sequence). This CDR3 has 14 residues. V dropped 4 bases and J dropped 2; count of bases not matched to a gene: 1. Concerning this clone: Its specificity is unknown. The read gets to within 3 residues of the CDR3 end, and the germline J gene fills in the rest.

Here immunoSEQ multiplex PCR was the method, and the copy in TCRdb shows in-frame clones only, minus some. This listing includes 45,000 to 55,000 clones. This TCR was sampled from a woman between 18 and 70 years old with a cervical HPV16 infection that either progressed to CIN3+ or cleared (not recorded which). This chain connects TRBV5-5 to TRBJ2-7; TRBD2 aligns across 12 bases. Input material: blood buffy coat. The DNA read from the CDR3 is TGTGCCAGCAGCCGGACTAGCGGGGCCTACGAG. It codes for CASSRTSGAYE. The CDR3 in its entirety is CASSRTSGAYEQYF.